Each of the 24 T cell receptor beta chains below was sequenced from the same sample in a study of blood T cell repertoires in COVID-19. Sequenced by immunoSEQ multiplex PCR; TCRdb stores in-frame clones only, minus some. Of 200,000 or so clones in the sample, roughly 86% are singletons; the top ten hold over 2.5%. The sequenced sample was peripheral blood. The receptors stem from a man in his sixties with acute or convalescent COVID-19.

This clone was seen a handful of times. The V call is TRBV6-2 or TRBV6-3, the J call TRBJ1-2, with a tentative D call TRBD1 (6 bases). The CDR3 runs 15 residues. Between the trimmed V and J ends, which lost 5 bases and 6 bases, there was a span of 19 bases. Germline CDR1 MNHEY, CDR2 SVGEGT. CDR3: CASSLWTEPTNGYTF. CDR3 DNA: TGTGCCAGCAGTCTCTGGACAGAACCTACCAATGGCTACACCTTC.

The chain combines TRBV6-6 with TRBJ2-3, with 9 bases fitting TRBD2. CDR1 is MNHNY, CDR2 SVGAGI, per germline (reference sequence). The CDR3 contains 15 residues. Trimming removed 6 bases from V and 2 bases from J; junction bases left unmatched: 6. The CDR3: CASRETSGYTDTQYF. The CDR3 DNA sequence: TGTGCCAGCAGAGAGACTAGCGGCTACACAGATACGCAGTATTTT.

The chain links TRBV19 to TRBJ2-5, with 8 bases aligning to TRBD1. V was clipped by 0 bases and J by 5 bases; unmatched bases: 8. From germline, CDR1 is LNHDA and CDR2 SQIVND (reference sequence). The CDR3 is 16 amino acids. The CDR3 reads CASSIDRTGNGETQYF. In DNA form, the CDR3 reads TGTGCCAGTAGTATAGATCGGACAGGGAACGGGGAGACCCAGTACTTC.

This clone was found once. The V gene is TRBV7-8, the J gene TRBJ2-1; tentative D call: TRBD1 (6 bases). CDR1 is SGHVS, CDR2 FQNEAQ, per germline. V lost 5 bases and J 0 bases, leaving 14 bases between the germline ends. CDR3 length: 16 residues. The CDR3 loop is CASSPRAGVSYNEQFF. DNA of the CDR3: TGTGCCAGCAGCCCCCGGGCAGGGGTCTCCTACAATGAGCAGTTCTTC.

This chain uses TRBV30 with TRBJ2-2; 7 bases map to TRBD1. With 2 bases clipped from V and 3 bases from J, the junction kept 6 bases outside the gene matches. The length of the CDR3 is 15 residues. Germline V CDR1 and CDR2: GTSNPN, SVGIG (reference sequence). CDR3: CAWSQTQGYTGELFF. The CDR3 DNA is TGTGCCTGGAGTCAAACACAGGGGTACACCGGGGAGCTGTTTTTT.

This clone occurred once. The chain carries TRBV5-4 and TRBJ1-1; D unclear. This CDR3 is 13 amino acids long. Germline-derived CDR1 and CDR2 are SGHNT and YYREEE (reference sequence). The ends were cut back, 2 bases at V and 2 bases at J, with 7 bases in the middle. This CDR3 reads CASSLTGNTEAFF. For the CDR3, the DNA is TGTGCCAGCAGCTTAACGGGTAACACTGAAGCTTTCTTT.

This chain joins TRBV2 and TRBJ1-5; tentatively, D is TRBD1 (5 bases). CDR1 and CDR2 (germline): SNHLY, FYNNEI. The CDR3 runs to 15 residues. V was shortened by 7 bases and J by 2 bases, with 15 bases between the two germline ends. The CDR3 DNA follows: TGTGCCAGCATGTCGGGGGTTCGGGGCAATCAGCCCCAGCATTTT. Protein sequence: CASMSGVRGNQPQHF.

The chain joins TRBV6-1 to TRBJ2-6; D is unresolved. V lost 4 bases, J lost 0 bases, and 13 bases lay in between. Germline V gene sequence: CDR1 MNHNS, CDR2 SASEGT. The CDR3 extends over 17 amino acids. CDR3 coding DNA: TGTGCCAGCAGTGCCCTCGGCGGAACCTCTGGGGCCAACGTCCTGACTTTC. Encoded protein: CASSALGGTSGANVLTF.

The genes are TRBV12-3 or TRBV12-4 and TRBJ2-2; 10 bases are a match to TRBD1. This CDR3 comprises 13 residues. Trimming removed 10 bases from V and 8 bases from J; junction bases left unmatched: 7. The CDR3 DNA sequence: TGTGCCAACCGGGACAGGGGTAAAGGGGAGCTGTTTTTT. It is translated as CANRDRGKGELFF.

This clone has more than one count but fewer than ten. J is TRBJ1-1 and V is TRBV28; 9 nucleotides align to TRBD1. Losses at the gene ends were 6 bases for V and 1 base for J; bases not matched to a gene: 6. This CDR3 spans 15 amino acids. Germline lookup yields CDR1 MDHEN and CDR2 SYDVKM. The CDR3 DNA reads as TGTGCCAGCAGCCGTTGGGACAGGGAGAACACTGAAGCTTTCTTT. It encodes CASSRWDRENTEAFF. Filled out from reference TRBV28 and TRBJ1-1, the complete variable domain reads DVKVTQSSRYLVKRTGEKVFLECVQDMDHENMFWYRQDPGLGLRLIYFSYDVKMKEKGDIPEGYSVSREKKERFSLILESASTNQTSMYLCASSRWDRENTEAFFGQGTRLTVV.

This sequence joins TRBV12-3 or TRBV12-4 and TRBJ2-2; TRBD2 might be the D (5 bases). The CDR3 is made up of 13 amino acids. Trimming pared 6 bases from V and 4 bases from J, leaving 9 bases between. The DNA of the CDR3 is TGTGCCAGCAGCCAGGCGGGCACCGGGGAGCTGTTTTTT. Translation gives CASSQAGTGELFF.

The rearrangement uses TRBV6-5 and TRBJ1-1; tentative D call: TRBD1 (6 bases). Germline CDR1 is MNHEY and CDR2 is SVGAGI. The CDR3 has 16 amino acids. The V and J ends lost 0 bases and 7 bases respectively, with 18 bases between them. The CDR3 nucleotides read TGTGCCAGCAGTTACTCCCGGACAGACCCCAGGGGTGAAGCTTTCTTT. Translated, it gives CASSYSRTDPRGEAFF.

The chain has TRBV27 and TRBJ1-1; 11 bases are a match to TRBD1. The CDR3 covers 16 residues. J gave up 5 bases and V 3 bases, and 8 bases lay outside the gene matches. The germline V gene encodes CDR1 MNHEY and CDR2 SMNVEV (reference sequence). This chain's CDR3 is CASSLWTGGRRTEAFF. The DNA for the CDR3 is TGTGCCAGCAGTTTGTGGACAGGGGGCCGGCGGACTGAAGCTTTCTTT.

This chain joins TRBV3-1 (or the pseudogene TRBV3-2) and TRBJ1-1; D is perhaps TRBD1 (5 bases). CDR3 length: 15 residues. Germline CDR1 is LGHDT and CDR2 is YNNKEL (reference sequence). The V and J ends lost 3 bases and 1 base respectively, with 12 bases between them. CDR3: CASSHAGLGNTEAFF. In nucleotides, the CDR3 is TGTGCCAGCAGCCATGCAGGGTTGGGGAACACTGAAGCTTTCTTT.

CDR3 sequence (DNA): TGTGCCAGCAGCTCGGGACTAGCGGGGCCGAGCACAGATACGCAGTATTTT. Translating it yields CASSSGLAGPSTDTQYF. The J gene is TRBJ2-3, the V gene TRBV7-3, with 13 bases that match TRBD2. This CDR3 is built from 17 residues. After removal of 4 bases from V and 0 bases from J, the junction contained 4 bases not matched to a gene. The germline CDR1 and CDR2 sequences are SGHTA and FQGTGA.

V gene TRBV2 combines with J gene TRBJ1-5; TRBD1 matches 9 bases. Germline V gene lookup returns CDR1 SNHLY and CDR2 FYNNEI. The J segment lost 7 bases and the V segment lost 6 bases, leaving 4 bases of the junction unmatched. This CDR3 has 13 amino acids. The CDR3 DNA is TGTGCCAGCAGAGACAGGGGGAGACAGCCCCAGCATTTT. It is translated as CASRDRGRQPQHF.

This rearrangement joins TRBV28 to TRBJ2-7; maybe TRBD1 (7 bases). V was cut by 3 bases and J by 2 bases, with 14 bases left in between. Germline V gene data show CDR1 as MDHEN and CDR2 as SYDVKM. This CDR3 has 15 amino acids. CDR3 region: CASSLGQGEAYEQYF. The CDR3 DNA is TGTGCCAGCAGTTTGGGGCAGGGGGAGGCCTACGAGCAGTACTTC.

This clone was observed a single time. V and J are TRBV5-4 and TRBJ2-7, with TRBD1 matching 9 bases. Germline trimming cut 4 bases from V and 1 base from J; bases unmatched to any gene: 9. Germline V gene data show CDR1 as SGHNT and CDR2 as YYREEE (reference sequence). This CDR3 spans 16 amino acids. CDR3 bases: TGTGCCAGCAGCGGGGCCGGGACAGGGCGTTCCTACGAGCAGTACTTC. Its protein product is CASSGAGTGRSYEQYF. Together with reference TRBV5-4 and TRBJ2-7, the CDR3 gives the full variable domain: ETGVTQSPTHLIKTRGQQVTLRCSSQSGHNTVSWYQQALGQGPQFIFQYYREEENGRGNFPPRFSGLQFPNYSSELNVNALELDDSALYLCASSGAGTGRSYEQYFGPGTRLTVT.

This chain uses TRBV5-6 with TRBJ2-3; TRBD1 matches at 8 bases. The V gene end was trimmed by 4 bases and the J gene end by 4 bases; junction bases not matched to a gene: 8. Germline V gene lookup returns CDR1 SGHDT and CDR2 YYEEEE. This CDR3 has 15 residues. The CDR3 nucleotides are TGTGCCAGCAGCCGGACAGGGACGATTGCAGATACGCAGTATTTT. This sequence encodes CASSRTGTIADTQYF.

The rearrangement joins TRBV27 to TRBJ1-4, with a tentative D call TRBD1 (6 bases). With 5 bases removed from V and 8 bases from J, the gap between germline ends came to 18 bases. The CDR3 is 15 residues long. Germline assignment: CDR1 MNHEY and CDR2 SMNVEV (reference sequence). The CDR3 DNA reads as TGTGCCAGCAGTATGCTCCGGGCCCAGGGGGAAAAACTGTTTTTT. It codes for CASSMLRAQGEKLFF.

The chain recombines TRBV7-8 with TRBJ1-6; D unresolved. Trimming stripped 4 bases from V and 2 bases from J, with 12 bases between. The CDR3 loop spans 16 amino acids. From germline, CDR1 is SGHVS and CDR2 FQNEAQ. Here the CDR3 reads CASSSLGNPYNSPLHF. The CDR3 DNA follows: TGTGCCAGCAGCTCCCTCGGGAACCCCTATAATTCACCCCTCCACTTT.

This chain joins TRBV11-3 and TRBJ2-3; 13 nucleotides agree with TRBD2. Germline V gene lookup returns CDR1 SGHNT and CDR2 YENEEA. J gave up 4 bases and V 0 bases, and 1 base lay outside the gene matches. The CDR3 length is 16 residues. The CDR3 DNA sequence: TGTGCCAGCAGCTTAGACGGACTAGCGGGAGCAGATACGCAGTATTTT. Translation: CASSLDGLAGADTQYF.

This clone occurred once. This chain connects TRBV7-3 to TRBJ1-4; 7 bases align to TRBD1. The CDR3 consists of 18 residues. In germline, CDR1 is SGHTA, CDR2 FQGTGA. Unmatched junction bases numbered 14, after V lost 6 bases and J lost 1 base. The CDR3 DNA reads TGTGCCAGCAGGTGCGGTAAGTCAGGGGGTGAAACTAATGAAAAACTGTTTTTT. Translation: CASRCGKSGGETNEKLFF.

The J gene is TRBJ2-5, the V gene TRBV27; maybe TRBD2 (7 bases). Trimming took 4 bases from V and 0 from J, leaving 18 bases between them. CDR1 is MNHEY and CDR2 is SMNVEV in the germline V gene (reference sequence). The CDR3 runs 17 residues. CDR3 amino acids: CASSSLGGPKYQETQYF. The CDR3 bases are TGTGCCAGCAGTTCTCTCGGGGGGCCTAAGTACCAAGAGACCCAGTACTTC.